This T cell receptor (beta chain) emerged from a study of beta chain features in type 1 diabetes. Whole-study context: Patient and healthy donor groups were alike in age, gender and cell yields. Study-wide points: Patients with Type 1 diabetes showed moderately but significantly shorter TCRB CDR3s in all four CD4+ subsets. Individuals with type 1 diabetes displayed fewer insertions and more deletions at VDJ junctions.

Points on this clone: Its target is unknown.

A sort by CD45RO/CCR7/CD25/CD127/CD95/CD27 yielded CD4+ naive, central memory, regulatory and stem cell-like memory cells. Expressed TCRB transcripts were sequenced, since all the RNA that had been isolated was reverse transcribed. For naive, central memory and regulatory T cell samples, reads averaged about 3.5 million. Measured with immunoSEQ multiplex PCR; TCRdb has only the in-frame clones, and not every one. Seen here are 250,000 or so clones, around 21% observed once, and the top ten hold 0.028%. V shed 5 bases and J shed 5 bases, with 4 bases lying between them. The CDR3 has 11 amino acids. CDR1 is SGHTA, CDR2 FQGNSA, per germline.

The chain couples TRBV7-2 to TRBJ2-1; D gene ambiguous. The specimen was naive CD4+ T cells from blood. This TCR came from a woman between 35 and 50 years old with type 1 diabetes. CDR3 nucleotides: TGTGCCAGCAGCCTCGACAATGAGCAGTTCTTC. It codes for CASSLDNEQFF.